A single sample gave rise to the 8 T cell receptor beta chains below, sequenced in a study of T cell changes during pregnancy in multiple sclerosis. Here immunoSEQ multiplex PCR was the method, and the copy in TCRdb shows in-frame clones only, minus some. The sample lists tens of thousands of clones, 94% occurring once. This sample comprised peripheral blood, obtained in the second trimester of pregnancy. The receptors shown here come from a female donor in good health, enrolled as a control in a pregnancy study.

This clone occurred once. This chain connects TRBV28 to TRBJ2-6; 7 nucleotides match TRBD1. This CDR3 is built from 15 residues. In germline, CDR1 is MDHEN, CDR2 SYDVKM. Germline trimming cut 4 bases from V and 2 bases from J; bases unmatched to any gene: 2. CDR3 DNA: TGTGCCAGCAGTTACAGGGGCCCTGGGGCCAACGTCCTGACTTTC. Protein: CASSYRGPGANVLTF.

V is TRBV7-9 and J is TRBJ2-3, with D tentatively TRBD2 (6 bases). V dropped 3 bases and J dropped 0 bases, with 16 bases sitting between them. From germline, CDR1 is SEHNR and CDR2 FQNEAQ (reference sequence). This CDR3 spans 17 amino acids. The CDR3 DNA reads as TGTGCCAGCAGCTTTGATACCAGGGCGGGAAGCACAGATACGCAGTATTTT. Protein: CASSFDTRAGSTDTQYF.

This chain connects TRBV20-1 to TRBJ2-2, with D unclear. This CDR3 has 11 residues. The germline CDR1 and CDR2 sequences are DFQATT and SNEGSKA (reference sequence). Deletions cut 3 bases from V and 8 bases from J, with 7 bases between. The CDR3 reads CSASLRGELFF. CDR3 nucleotide sequence: TGCAGTGCTAGTTTGCGGGGGGAGCTGTTTTTT.

This chain links TRBV6-1 with TRBJ2-7; possible D gene TRBD2, 5 bases. Per the germline V gene, CDR1 is MNHNS and CDR2 is SASEGT. V was shortened by 5 bases and J by 4 bases, with 18 bases between the two germline ends. This CDR3 is built from 15 residues. DNA for the CDR3: TGTGCCAGCAGTCCGCCTCGGACGGGGTTTTACGAGCAGTACTTC. It codes for CASSPPRTGFYEQYF.

V gene TRBV19 combines with J gene TRBJ1-1; 10 positions agree with TRBD1. V trimming: 4 bases; J trimming: 2 bases; junction bases outside the gene matches: 10. Germline V gene lookup returns CDR1 LNHDA and CDR2 SQIVND (reference sequence). This CDR3 is built from 17 residues. The CDR3 bases are TGTGCCAGTAGTACCTTCTACGGACAGGGGGGAAACACTGAAGCTTTCTTT. It specifies CASSTFYGQGGNTEAFF.

As DNA, the CDR3 is TGTGCCAGCAGCTTTTCAACTCAGGGAGGGGAGCTGTTTTTT. Protein: CASSFSTQGGELFF. This sequence joins TRBV7-9 and TRBJ2-2; TRBD1 might be the D (5 bases). The CDR3 sequence is 14 residues long. Germline CDR1 SEHNR, CDR2 FQNEAQ (reference sequence). V was clipped by 3 bases and J by 8 bases, with 13 bases between them.

This clone came up a few times. The V gene is TRBV11-2, the J gene TRBJ2-1; TRBD1 is a possible D gene (6 bases). Trimming shortened V by 4 bases and J by 7 bases, and 17 bases separated the two germline ends. Germline CDR1 reads SGHAT; CDR2 reads FQNNGV. The length of the CDR3 is 15 residues. The CDR3 reads CASSSLRGSWNEQFF. The CDR3 DNA sequence: TGTGCCAGCAGCTCTCTAAGGGGGAGTTGGAATGAGCAGTTCTTC.

This clone was observed a few times. The rearrangement links TRBV2 to TRBJ2-2; D gene ambiguous. The CDR3 spans 13 residues. The ends were cut back, 2 bases at V and 8 bases at J, with 9 bases in the middle. Germline V gene data show CDR1 as SNHLY and CDR2 as FYNNEI. CDR3 sequence (DNA): TGTGCCAGCAGTGAACTGGCCGTGGGGGAGCTGTTTTTT. This codes for CASSELAVGELFF.